The present entry profiles one TCR beta chain with its context. In the authors' workflow: Amplification of reference gene primers provided the estimated nucleated cell counts. The repertoire was sequenced with immunoSEQ multiplex PCR; TCRdb's copy has only in-frame clones and lacks some. The V and J calls and the clone size are those of that table, but D and trimming were determined from the DNA. This table holds 80,000 to 100,000 clones, 86% found once. The data were obtained in a study of blood T cell repertoires in COVID-19. Study background: Whether acute or convalescent, the COVID-19 samples came from the United States, Italy and Spain.

The sample was peripheral blood. This TCR was sampled from a woman aged 55-70 years in a cohort sampled during active or convalescent COVID-19.

CDR3 residues: CASSPNSGRVHSYNEQFF. DNA for the CDR3: TGTGCCAGCAGTCCTAATAGCGGGAGGGTCCATTCCTACAATGAGCAGTTCTTC. The V gene is TRBV7-9, the J gene TRBJ2-1; 11 positions match TRBD2. This CDR3 has 18 amino acids. The germline V gene has CDR1 SEHNR and CDR2 FQNEAQ (reference sequence). V lost 6 bases, J lost 1 base, and 11 bases stayed unmatched.